Below, 24 T cell receptor beta chains from the same sample are listed, as sequenced in a study of graft-versus-host responses after intestinal transplantation. Method: immunoSEQ multiplex PCR; TCRdb's copy keeps in-frame clones and lacks some. Of roughly 64,000 clones in the sample, 90% were seen once. Their specific antigens are unknown. Sequences were derived from unstimulated CD8+ T cells sorted from spleen or lymph node cells, sampled before transplant. The receptors stem from a human donor who was the organ donor for an intestinal transplant.

The V and J genes are TRBV11-2 and TRBJ2-3, with TRBD2 matching over 15 bases. The ends lost 4 bases at V and 7 bases at J; junction bases unmatched: 9. The CDR3 contains 17 residues. Germline V gene lookup returns CDR1 SGHAT and CDR2 FQNNGV. The CDR3 spells CASSSKGLAGGVNTQYF. DNA of the CDR3: TGTGCCAGCAGCTCCAAAGGACTAGCGGGAGGGGTAAATACGCAGTATTTT.

The gene calls are TRBV5-1 and TRBJ2-7, with D possibly matching TRBD1 (5 bases). The CDR3 is made up of 14 amino acids. Germline V gene data show CDR1 as SGHRS and CDR2 as YFSETQ. V lost 2 bases and J lost 3, with 12 bases in between. CDR3 sequence reads: CASSFNHQGYEQYF. CDR3 DNA: TGCGCCAGCAGCTTTAATCATCAGGGCTACGAGCAGTACTTC.

This clone showed up just a few times. The V gene is TRBV5-5, the J gene TRBJ2-4; D is possibly TRBD1 (5 bases). Trimming pared 2 bases from V and 3 bases from J, leaving 15 bases between. Germline assignment: CDR1 SGHKS and CDR2 YYEKEE (reference sequence). The CDR3 runs 16 residues. The chain's CDR3 is CASSFPDNADKNIQYF. As DNA, the CDR3 is TGTGCCAGCAGCTTCCCGGACAACGCGGACAAAAACATTCAGTACTTC.

The rearrangement joins TRBV28 to TRBJ1-4; D may be TRBD1 (6 bases). The ends were cut back, 3 bases at V and 8 bases at J, with 13 bases in the middle. CDR3 size: 14 residues. Germline assignment: CDR1 MDHEN and CDR2 SYDVKM. CDR3 residues: CASSLVPRGEKLFF. In DNA form, the CDR3 reads TGTGCCAGCAGTTTGGTACCTAGGGGGGAAAAACTGTTTTTT.

The CDR3 nucleotides read TGTGCCAGCAGCTCTGGCGGGGTTGGCTACACCTTC. It yields the protein CASSSGGVGYTF. The chain employs TRBV5-4 and TRBJ1-2; D gene uncertain. The CDR3 covers 12 residues. CDR1 and CDR2 from the germline V gene are SGHNT and YYREEE (reference sequence). V was trimmed by 3 bases and J by 7 bases, leaving 10 bases between them.

The CDR3 nucleotides are TGTGCCAGCAGTTTAGACAGATCAGGGAAAATTGTGGCTGGAAACACCATATATTTT. It yields the protein CASSLDRSGKIVAGNTIYF. The chain couples TRBV27 to TRBJ1-3; D possibly corresponds to TRBD1 (5 bases). CDR3 size: 19 residues. The V end was cut by 2 bases, the J end by 2 bases, with 22 bases between. CDR1 and CDR2 from the germline V gene are MNHEY and SMNVEV (reference sequence).

This clone was found once. The chain recombines TRBV13 with TRBJ1-4; D uncertain. This CDR3 region has 14 residues. The germline CDR1 and CDR2 sequences are PRHDT and FYEKMQ (reference sequence). Trimming cost V 4 bases and J 4 bases, with 10 bases left between them. In DNA form, the CDR3 reads TGTGCCAGCAGCTCAGGACGGGTTAATGAAAAACTGTTTTTT. Protein sequence: CASSSGRVNEKLFF.

The chain employs TRBV7-9 and TRBJ2-1; D is unresolved. CDR1 is SEHNR, CDR2 FQNEAQ, per germline (reference sequence). The V end lost 1 base, the J end lost 4 bases, and 17 bases lay between the germline ends. CDR3 size: 17 residues. CDR3 amino acids: CASSLGSEPTRYNEQFF. CDR3 sequence (DNA): TGTGCCAGCAGCTTAGGATCGGAGCCGACGAGGTACAATGAGCAGTTCTTC. The full variable domain, rest sourced from reference TRBV7-9 and TRBJ2-1, is DTGVSQNPRHKITKRGQNVTFRCDPISEHNRLYWYRQTLGQGPEFLTYFQNEAQLEKSRLLSDRFSAERPKGSFSTLEIQRTEQGDSAMYLCASSLGSEPTRYNEQFFGPGTRLTVL.

The V gene is TRBV27, the J gene TRBJ2-1; 8 bases agree with TRBD1. Germline V gene lookup returns CDR1 MNHEY and CDR2 SMNVEV (reference sequence). V dropped 6 bases and J dropped 5; count of bases not matched to a gene: 18. CDR3 length equals 18 residues. The CDR3 coding sequence is TGTGCCAGCAGAAACAGGGGGTGGGTACGGCGGGCAAACAATGAGCAGTTCTTC. This sequence encodes CASRNRGWVRRANNEQFF.

The CDR3 here is CALSLGDEQYF. CDR3 nucleotide sequence: TGTGCCCTTTCCCTCGGGGACGAGCAGTACTTC. V and J are TRBV7-6 and TRBJ2-7, with a weak D call TRBD2 (5 bases). The V gene's germline CDR1 is SGHVS and CDR2 FNYEAQ. Trimming took off 11 bases at V and 5 bases at J, with 13 bases between the two ends. The CDR3 sequence is 11 residues long.

The DNA for the CDR3 is TGTGCCAGCAGCTCGTTCCCTACTAGCAAGTACCAAGAGACCCAGTACTTC. As protein: CASSSFPTSKYQETQYF. The V and J genes are TRBV5-4 and TRBJ2-5, with D possibly TRBD2 on 6 matching bases. The V end lost 3 bases, the J end lost 0 bases, and 18 bases lay between the germline ends. The V gene's germline CDR1 is SGHNT and CDR2 YYREEE (reference sequence). The CDR3 loop spans 17 amino acids.

The chain couples TRBV13 to TRBJ2-3; perhaps TRBD2 as D (6 bases). The CDR3 runs 16 residues. Germline CDR1 is PRHDT and CDR2 is FYEKMQ (reference sequence). V lost 3 bases and J lost 4, with 17 bases in between. The CDR3 loop is CASSFNDGGDSDTQYF. CDR3 DNA: TGTGCCAGCAGCTTTAATGACGGAGGGGATTCAGATACGCAGTATTTT.

The V call is TRBV28, the J call TRBJ1-1, with 9 bases that match TRBD1. This CDR3 has 17 amino acids. CDR1 is MDHEN, CDR2 SYDVKM, per germline. Trimming took 3 bases from V and 4 from J; bases not matched to a gene: 12. DNA for the CDR3: TGTGCCAGCAGTTTTCGGGAGGTGGGACAGGGAGGCACTGAAGCTTTCTTT. Amino acid sequence: CASSFREVGQGGTEAFF.

DNA for the CDR3: TGTGCCAGCAGCTTGGGGACTAGCGGGTTGAGCTCCTACAATGAGCAGTTCTTC. Translating gives CASSLGTSGLSSYNEQFF. The V call is TRBV5-4, the J call TRBJ2-1, with TRBD2 identical over 11 bases. From germline, CDR1 is SGHNT and CDR2 YYREEE (reference sequence). The CDR3 consists of 18 residues. V trimming: 0 bases; J trimming: 0 bases; junction bases outside the gene matches: 5.

The chain couples TRBV6-5 to TRBJ2-3; TRBD2 matches at 10 bases. Unmatched junction bases numbered 8, after V lost 2 bases and J lost 6 bases. The CDR3 sequence is 16 residues long. Germline V gene data show CDR1 as MNHEY and CDR2 as SVGAGI. The CDR3: CASSYEPSGRADTQYF. The DNA for the CDR3 is TGTGCCAGCAGTTACGAGCCTAGCGGGAGAGCGGATACGCAGTATTTT.

The chain carries TRBV9 and TRBJ2-1; TRBD2 aligns across 10 bases. The junction had 6 bases not matched to a gene; V was cut back by 3 bases and J by 6 bases. Germline CDR1 reads SGDLS; CDR2 reads YYNGEE. CDR3 length equals 15 residues. The CDR3 sequence is CASSASGTSVNEQFF. CDR3 nucleotides: TGTGCCAGCAGCGCGTCCGGGACTAGCGTCAATGAGCAGTTCTTC.

V is TRBV6-4 and J is TRBJ1-5, with D tentatively TRBD1 (6 bases). Trimming pared 3 bases from V and 2 bases from J, leaving 11 bases between. The V gene's germline CDR1 is MRHNA and CDR2 SNTAGT. The CDR3 is 15 amino acids. CDR3 nucleotides: TGTGCCAGCAGTGAGATCGCAGGGGGCAATCAGCCCCAGCATTTT. Protein product: CASSEIAGGNQPQHF.

The chain has TRBV10-3 and TRBJ2-3; weak D call: TRBD2 (5 bases). The CDR3 runs 15 residues. The germline V gene has CDR1 ENHRY and CDR2 SYGVKD. The germline V and J ends were trimmed by 3 bases and 4 bases, with 14 bases remaining between them. The CDR3 nucleotides are TGTGCCATCAGTGATAAGGCGGGCCCTCCAGATACGCAGTATTTT. Residues: CAISDKAGPPDTQYF.

The chain has TRBV4-1 and TRBJ2-3; the D gene is possibly TRBD1 (5 bases). The CDR3 has 15 residues. Looked up from germline, CDR1 is MGHRA and CDR2 is YSYEKL. The ends were cut back, 2 bases at V and 2 bases at J, with 11 bases in the middle. The CDR3 DNA follows: TGCGCCAGCAGCCAACAGGTGGGGCTCACAGATACGCAGTATTTT. Encoded protein: CASSQQVGLTDTQYF.

The gene calls are TRBV5-1 and TRBJ2-7; 9 bases agree with TRBD2. V trimming: 2 bases; J trimming: 2 bases; junction bases outside the gene matches: 11. This CDR3 is built from 17 residues. From germline, CDR1 is SGHRS and CDR2 YFSETQ. CDR3 in amino acids: CASSFPPSGNRTYEQYF. The CDR3 DNA sequence: TGCGCCAGCAGCTTTCCCCCTAGCGGGAATAGGACCTACGAGCAGTACTTC.

The chain has TRBV14 and TRBJ2-7; 7 positions match TRBD2. Germline lookup yields CDR1 SGHDN and CDR2 FVKESK. This CDR3 comprises 16 residues. Unmatched junction bases numbered 10, after V lost 5 bases and J lost 0 bases. The CDR3: CASSGWSSGYSYEQYF. The CDR3 coding sequence is TGTGCCAGCAGCGGATGGTCTAGCGGATACTCCTACGAGCAGTACTTC.

The V gene is TRBV11-2, the J gene TRBJ2-7, with D perhaps matching TRBD2 (5 bases). The CDR3 extends over 13 amino acids. The V gene's germline CDR1 is SGHAT and CDR2 FQNNGV. Trimming shortened V by 6 bases and J by 0 bases, and 9 bases separated the two germline ends. CDR3 DNA sequence: TGTGCCAGCAGTTCCGGGGTCTCCTACGAGCAGTACTTC. It yields the protein CASSSGVSYEQYF.

The chain couples TRBV27 to TRBJ2-5, with a weak D call TRBD2 (6 bases). With the DNA end fitting TRBJ2-7 better, the J assignment may be wrong. This CDR3 has 12 residues. Germline V lookup: CDR1 MNHEY, CDR2 SMNVEV (reference sequence). The CDR3 protein is CASGDSHYEQYF. The CDR3 DNA reads TGTGCCAGCGGGGACTCCCACTACGAGCAGTACTTC.

V gene TRBV11-2 combines with J gene TRBJ1-1; D remains unclear. Trimming removed 7 bases at V and 0 bases at J, with 12 bases between. Per germline, CDR1 SGHAT and CDR2 FQNNGV. The CDR3 sequence is 14 residues long. CDR3 in DNA: TGTGCCAGCACCGATCCGGAGGTGAACACTGAAGCTTTCTTT. This encodes CASTDPEVNTEAFF.